These 3 T cell receptor beta chains were sequenced from one sample in a study of PD-1 blockade in mismatch repair-deficient tumors. TCRdb's table, derived via immunoSEQ multiplex PCR, lists solely in-frame clones and lacks some. Of 70,000 to 90,000 clones listed, approximately 81% are singletons. This sample comprised peripheral blood, obtained 44 weeks after starting pembrolizumab. The receptors shown here come from an adult with mismatch repair-deficient cancer.

This clone appeared once. The chain uses TRBV7-3 and TRBJ2-3, with 10 bases lining up with TRBD2. V was clipped by 3 bases and J by 0 bases; unmatched bases: 6. The CDR3 totals 17 residues. Germline CDR1 SGHTA, CDR2 FQGTGA. CDR3 sequence (DNA): TGTGCCAGCAGCTTTGGACTAGCGGAGATTAGCACAGATACGCAGTATTTT. Amino acid sequence: CASSFGLAEISTDTQYF.

This rearrangement joins TRBV19 to TRBJ2-6, with D possibly TRBD2 on 5 matching bases. The germline V gene has CDR1 LNHDA and CDR2 SQIVND (reference sequence). Trimming took off 10 bases at V and 4 bases at J, with 14 bases between the two ends. The CDR3 contains 14 residues. CDR3 sequence (DNA): TGTGCCAAACAATCGGGGAAGGGGGCCAACGTCCTGACTTTC. It yields the protein CAKQSGKGANVLTF.

There are a few counts of this clone. The chain combines TRBV6-1 with TRBJ1-2; a weak D match, TRBD1 (6 bases). Germline V gene sequence: CDR1 MNHNS, CDR2 SASEGT. The V end was cut by 7 bases, the J end by 0 bases, with 12 bases between. The CDR3 runs to 14 residues. CDR3 amino acids: CASTKTGPNYGYTF. CDR3 in DNA: TGTGCCAGCACCAAGACAGGTCCTAACTATGGCTACACCTTC.